This T cell receptor (beta chain) derives from a study of radiotherapy plus CTLA-4 blockade in lung cancer (dated by TCRdb to 2016 to 2019). Study-level background: Objective responses were observed in 18% of enrolled patients, and disease control was achieved in 25% to 35%.

CDR1 and CDR2 (SGHTA, FQGTGA) derive from the germline V gene. Including the terminal cysteine and phenylalanine, the CDR3 comprises 16 residues. Only the CDR3 portion is preserved as DNA: 48 bases, with reading frame beginning at the first base. Clipping removes 4 bases from V and 0 bases from J, with 6 as the unmatched junction base count. The investigation overall reported the following: After treatment with radiotherapy and ipilimumab, TCR clones that came from tumors expanded in the peripheral blood. The strongest predictors of response were reported to be early dynamic shifts in blood T cell clones along with a rise in serum interferon-beta following radiation.

Libraries were made using the immunoSEQ multiplex PCR assay. TCRdb's version of the immuneACCESS table is confined to in-frame rearrangements and falls short of the full clone set. An unresolved V gene accounts for under half of the shortfall where checked; the remainder is of unknown origin. In all, the sample holds some 90,000 clones, and roughly four fifths of those were seen once. The ten most abundant clones make up 0.65% to 0.95% of the sample. Comment on this clone: The antigen this receptor binds is unknown. Qualities for individual bases were not recorded, and no much larger clone is one base off.

In this study, focal radiation therapy paired with CTLA-4 blockade (ipilimumab) was tested in patients who had chemo-refractory metastatic non-small-cell lung cancer. This TCR derives from a human donor with non-small cell lung cancer who had stable disease on radiotherapy plus ipilimumab. The rearranged chain carries TRBV7-3 and TRBJ2-1; 7 bases in between match TRBD2. The sequencing here drew on peripheral blood, taken from a patient treated with radiotherapy plus ipilimumab. The bases are TGTGCCAGCAGCTCTCACGGGGGGAGCTCCTACAATGAGCAGTTCTTC. This gives the protein CASSSHGGSSYNEQFF.